The source of this T cell receptor (beta chain) is a study of cytomegalovirus exposure and HLA in healthy donors. General study points: What a later analysis showed was that several of the most significant clusters appeared linked to common viral pathogens.

Concerning this clone: Its antigen remains unidentified.

Trimming removed 3 bases at V and 2 bases at J, with 14 bases between. Germline V lookup: CDR1 MGHRA, CDR2 YSYEKL. This CDR3 is 16 amino acids long. Every donor was a healthy person donating bone marrow. The PCR ran on 60 Vbeta and 13 Jbeta primers. Sequencing was performed with immunoSEQ multiplex PCR; in TCRdb, only in-frame clones are kept and a portion is missing. Seen here are some 250,000 clones, about 80% observed once, and the top ten hold about 7.5%. This receptor was identified in an older woman in good health and CMV-seropositive. The chain couples TRBV4-1 to TRBJ1-3, with a possible D match to TRBD1 (6 bases). Sequences were obtained from PBMCs. The CDR3 bases are TGCGCCAGCAGCCAGGAGAGGGGGTTTACTGGAAACACCATATATTTT. This codes for CASSQERGFTGNTIYF.